The source of this T cell receptor (beta chain) is a study of T cell responses to AZD1222 COVID-19 vaccine. Study context: Second-dose intervals of approximately 4 or approximately 12 weeks were pooled. Study results and caveats: Sampling that yielded the repertoires occurred only after the peak T cell response. Clonal diversity may have been underestimated in mostly white British donors. Along spike, vaccine-associated CD4 TCRs were found throughout, with dominance at 160-218 and 743-854.

V was cut by 2 bases and J by 7 bases, with 9 bases left in between. This CDR3 is built from 13 residues. Germline V gene sequence: CDR1 SEHNR, CDR2 FQNEAQ (reference sequence). Measured with immunoSEQ multiplex PCR; TCRdb has only the in-frame clones, and not every one. The table lists around 28,000 clones, just under 80% of them singletons. Regarding this clone: The antigen is unknown.

The starting material was peripheral blood, obtained on day 0 of AZD1222 vaccination. The gene calls are TRBV7-9 and TRBJ2-1; D uncertain. The sequence derives from an adult in good health. The CDR3 DNA sequence: TGTGCCAGCAGCTTATTTGGGTTTAATGAGCAGTTCTTC. Amino acids: CASSLFGFNEQFF.